The clone carrying this T cell receptor beta chain was seen just once. The CDR3 has 15 amino acids. The germline V gene encodes CDR1 SGHVS and CDR2 FNYEAQ. Trimming removed 2 bases from V and 0 bases from J, with 8 bases in between. These data originate in a study of blood T cell repertoires in COVID-19. Study-wide context: Sources were T cells, B-cell-depleted T cells, or PBMCs; the material itself was cDNA or gDNA.

The protocol was immunoSEQ multiplex PCR, while the TCRdb copy is restricted to in-frame clones and leaves out a portion. The table includes about 340,000 clones, 90% to 95% detected once. This TCR was recovered from a young woman who had recovered from COVID-19. Specimen: peripheral blood. The chain recombines TRBV7-6 with TRBJ2-1; D remains unclear. The CDR3 protein is CASSLSPSSYNEQFF. The CDR3 DNA follows: TGTGCCAGCAGCTTATCGCCGAGCTCCTACAATGAGCAGTTCTTC.